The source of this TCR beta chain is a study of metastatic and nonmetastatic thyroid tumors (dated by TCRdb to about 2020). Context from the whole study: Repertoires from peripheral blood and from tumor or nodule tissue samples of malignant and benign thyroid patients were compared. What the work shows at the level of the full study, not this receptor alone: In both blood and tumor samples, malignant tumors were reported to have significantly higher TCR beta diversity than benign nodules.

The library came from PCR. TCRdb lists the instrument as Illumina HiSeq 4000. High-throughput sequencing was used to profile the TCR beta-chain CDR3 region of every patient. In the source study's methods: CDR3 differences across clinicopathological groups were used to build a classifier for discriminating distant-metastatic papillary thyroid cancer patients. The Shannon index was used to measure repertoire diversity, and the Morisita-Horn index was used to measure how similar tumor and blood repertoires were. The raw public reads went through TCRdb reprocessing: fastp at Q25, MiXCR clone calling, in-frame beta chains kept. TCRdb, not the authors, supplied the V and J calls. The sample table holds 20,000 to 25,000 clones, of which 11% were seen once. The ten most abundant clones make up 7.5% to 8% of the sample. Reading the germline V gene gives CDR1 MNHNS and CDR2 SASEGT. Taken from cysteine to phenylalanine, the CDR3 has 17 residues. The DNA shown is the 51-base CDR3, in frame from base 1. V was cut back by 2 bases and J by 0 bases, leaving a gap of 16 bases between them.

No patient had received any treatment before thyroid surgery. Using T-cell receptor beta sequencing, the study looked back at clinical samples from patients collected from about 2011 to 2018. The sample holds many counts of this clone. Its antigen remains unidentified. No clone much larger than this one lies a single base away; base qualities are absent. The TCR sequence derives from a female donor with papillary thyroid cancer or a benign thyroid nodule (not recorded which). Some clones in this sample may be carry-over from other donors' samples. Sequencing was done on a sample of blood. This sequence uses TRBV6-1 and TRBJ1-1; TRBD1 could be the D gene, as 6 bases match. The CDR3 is CASSEFMGGLMNTEAFF. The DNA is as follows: TGTGCCAGCAGTGAATTTATGGGGGGGCTCATGAACACTGAAGCTTTCTTT.